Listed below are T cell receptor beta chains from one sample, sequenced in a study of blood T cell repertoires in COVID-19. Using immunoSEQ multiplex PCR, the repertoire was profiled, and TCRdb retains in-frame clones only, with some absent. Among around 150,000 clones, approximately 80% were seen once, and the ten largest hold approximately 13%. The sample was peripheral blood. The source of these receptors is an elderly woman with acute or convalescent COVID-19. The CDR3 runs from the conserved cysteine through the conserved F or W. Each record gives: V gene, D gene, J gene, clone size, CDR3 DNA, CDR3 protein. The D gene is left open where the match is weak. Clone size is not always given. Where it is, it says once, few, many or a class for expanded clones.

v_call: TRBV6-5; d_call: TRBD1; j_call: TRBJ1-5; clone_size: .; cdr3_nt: TGTGCCAGCAGTCATGGACAGGGTGGCAATCAGCCCCAGCATTTT; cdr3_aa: CASSHGQGGNQPQHF
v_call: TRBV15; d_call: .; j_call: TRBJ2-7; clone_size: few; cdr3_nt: TGTGCCACCAGCACCCATGGGGAGTGGTGGTCTTACGAGCAGTACTTC; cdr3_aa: CATSTHGEWWSYEQYF
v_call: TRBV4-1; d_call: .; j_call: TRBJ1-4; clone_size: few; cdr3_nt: TGCGCCAGCAGCCCTCAGTGGCAGACAACTAATGAAAAACTGTTTTTT; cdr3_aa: CASSPQWQTTNEKLFF
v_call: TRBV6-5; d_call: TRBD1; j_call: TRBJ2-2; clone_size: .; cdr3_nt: TGTGCCAGCAGTAGGGACAGAAACACCGGGGAGCTGTTTTTT; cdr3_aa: CASSRDRNTGELFF
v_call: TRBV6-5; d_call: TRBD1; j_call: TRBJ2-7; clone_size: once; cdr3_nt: TGTGCCAGCAGTCCCGGGACAGCGAGCTCCTACGAGCAGTACTTC; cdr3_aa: CASSPGTASSYEQYF
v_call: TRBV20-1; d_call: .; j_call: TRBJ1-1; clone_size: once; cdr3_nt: TGCAGTGCTAGTAACAGGGCCAACACTGAAGCTTTCTTT; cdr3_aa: CSASNRANTEAFF
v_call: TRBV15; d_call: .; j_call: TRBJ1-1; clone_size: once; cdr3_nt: TGTGCCACCAGCAGGCGCCGAGGCACCGAAATGGGCACTGAAGCTTTCTTT; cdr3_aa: CATSRRRGTEMGTEAFF
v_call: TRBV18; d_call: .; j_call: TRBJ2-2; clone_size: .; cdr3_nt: TGTGCCAGCTCACCACAACGAAGTAGCGGCACCTTAACCGGGGAGCTGTTTTTT; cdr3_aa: CASSPQRSSGTLTGELFF
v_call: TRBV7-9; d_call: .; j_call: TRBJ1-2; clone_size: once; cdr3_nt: TGTGCCAGCAGCTTACAGGTCTACTATGGCTACACCTTC; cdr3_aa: CASSLQVYYGYTF
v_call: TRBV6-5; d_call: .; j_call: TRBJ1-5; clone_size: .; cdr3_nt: TGTGCCAGCAGTTACCAAAGCAATCAGCCCCAGCATTTT; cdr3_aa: CASSYQSNQPQHF
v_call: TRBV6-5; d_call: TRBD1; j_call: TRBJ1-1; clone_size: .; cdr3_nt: TGTGCCAGCAAAGACAGGGGTTTAGCTTTCTTT; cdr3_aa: CASKDRGLAFF
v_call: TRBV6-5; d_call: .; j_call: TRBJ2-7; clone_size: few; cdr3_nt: TGTGCCAGCAGGTTAACTGGACAGACGAGTGAGCAGTACTTC; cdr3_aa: CASRLTGQTSEQYF
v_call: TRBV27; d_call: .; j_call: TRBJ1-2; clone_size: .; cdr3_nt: TGTGCCAGCAGGCAGGGTCAGGAGGGCTACACCTTC; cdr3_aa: CASRQGQEGYTF
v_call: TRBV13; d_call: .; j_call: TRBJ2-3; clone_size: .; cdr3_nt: TGTGCCAGCAGCTTAACGCCCCTCGCCGGTAGCACAGATACGCAGTATTTT; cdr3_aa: CASSLTPLAGSTDTQYF
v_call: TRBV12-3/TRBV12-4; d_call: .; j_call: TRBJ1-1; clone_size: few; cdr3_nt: TGTGCCAGCAGTTTGGCGGGGGCTGAAGCTTTCTTT; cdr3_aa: CASSLAGAEAFF
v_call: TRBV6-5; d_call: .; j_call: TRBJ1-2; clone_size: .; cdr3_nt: TGTGCCAGCAGTTACGATGGGGGCGTCTATGGCTACACCTTC; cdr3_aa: CASSYDGGVYGYTF
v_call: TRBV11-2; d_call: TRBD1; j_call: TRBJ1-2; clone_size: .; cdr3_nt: TGTGCCAGCAGCCTGGACAGGGGGGAGGGCTACACCTTC; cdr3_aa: CASSLDRGEGYTF
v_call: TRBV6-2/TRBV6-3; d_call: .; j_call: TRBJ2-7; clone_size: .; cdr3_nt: TGTGCCAGCAGTTACCCCCGGGCCTACGAGCAGTACTTC; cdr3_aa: CASSYPRAYEQYF
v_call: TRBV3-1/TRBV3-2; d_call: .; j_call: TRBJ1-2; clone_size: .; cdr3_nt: TGTGCCAGCAGCCAACGTAGAGTCTTCTATGGCTACACCTTC; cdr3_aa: CASSQRRVFYGYTF
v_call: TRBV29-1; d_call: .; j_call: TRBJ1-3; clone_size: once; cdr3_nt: TGCAGCGTTGAACCCGAGAGCTCTGGAAACACCATATATTTT; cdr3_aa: CSVEPESSGNTIYF
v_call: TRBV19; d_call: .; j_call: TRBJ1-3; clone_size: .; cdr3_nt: TGTGCCAGTAGTATGGGGGCTTCTGGAAACACCATATATTTT; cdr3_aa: CASSMGASGNTIYF
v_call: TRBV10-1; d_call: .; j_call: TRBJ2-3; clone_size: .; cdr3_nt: TGCGCCAGCAGTGAGTCTACGGCGGGTACGCAGTATTTT; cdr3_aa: CASSESTAGTQYF
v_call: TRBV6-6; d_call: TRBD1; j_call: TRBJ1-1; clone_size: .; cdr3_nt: TGTGCCAGCGCTCCGGGACAGGGCAACACTGAAGCTTTCTTT; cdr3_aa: CASAPGQGNTEAFF
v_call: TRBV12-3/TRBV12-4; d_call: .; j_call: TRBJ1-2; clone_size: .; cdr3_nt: TGTGCCAGCGGGTATGACAGAAACTATGGCTACACCTTC; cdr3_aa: CASGYDRNYGYTF
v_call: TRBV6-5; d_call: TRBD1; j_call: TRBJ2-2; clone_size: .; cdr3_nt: TGTGCCAGCAGCCTGGGACAGCCGAACACCGGGGAGCTGTTTTTT; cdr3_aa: CASSLGQPNTGELFF
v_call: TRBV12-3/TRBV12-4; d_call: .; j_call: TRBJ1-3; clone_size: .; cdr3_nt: TGTGCCAGCAGTTTTACACCTTTGGACACCATATATTTT; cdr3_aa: CASSFTPLDTIYF
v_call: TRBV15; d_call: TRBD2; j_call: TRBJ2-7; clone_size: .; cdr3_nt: TGTGCCACCAGCAGAGAGGGAGGGACCTACGAGCAGTACTTC; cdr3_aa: CATSREGGTYEQYF